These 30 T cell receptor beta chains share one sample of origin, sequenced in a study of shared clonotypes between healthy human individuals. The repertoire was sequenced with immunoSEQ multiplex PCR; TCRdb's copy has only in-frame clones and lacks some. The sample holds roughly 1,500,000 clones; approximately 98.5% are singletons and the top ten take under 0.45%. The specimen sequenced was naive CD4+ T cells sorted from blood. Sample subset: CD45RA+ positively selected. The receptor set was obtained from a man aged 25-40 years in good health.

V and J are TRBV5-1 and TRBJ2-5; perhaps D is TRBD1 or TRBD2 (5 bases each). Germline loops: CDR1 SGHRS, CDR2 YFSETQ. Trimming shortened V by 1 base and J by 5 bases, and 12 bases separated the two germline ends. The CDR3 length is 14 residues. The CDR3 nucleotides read TGCGCCAGCAGCTTGACCCTGGGGGAGGAGACCCAGTACTTC. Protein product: CASSLTLGEETQYF.

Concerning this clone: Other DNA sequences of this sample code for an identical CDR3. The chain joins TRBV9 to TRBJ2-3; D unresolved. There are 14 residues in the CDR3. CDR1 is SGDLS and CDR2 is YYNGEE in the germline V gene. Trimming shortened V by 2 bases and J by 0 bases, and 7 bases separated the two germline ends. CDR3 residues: CASSVLSSTDTQYF. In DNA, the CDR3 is TGTGCCAGCAGCGTGCTTTCTAGCACAGATACGCAGTATTTT.

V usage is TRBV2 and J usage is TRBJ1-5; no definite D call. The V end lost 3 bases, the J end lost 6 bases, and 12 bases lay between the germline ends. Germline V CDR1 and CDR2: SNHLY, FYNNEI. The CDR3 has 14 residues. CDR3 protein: CASSDPYKSQPQHF. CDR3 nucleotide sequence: TGTGCCAGCAGTGACCCTTACAAGAGTCAGCCCCAGCATTTT.

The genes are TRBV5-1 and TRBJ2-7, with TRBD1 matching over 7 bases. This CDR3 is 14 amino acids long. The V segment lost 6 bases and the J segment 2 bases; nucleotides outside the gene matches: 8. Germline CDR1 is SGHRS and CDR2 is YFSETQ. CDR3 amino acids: CASNRQGLAYEQYF. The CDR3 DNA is TGCGCCAGCAACCGACAGGGTTTGGCCTACGAGCAGTACTTC.

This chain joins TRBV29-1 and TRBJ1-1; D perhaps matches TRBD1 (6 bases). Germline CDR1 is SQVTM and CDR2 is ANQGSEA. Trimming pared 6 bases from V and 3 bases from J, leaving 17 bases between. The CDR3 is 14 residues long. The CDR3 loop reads CSVLLQGFDTEAFF. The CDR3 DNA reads TGCAGCGTACTTCTTCAGGGGTTTGACACTGAAGCTTTCTTT.

CDR3 nucleotides: TGTGCCAGCAGCCTAAGACTGGAACCGACAGATACGCAGTATTTT. As protein: CASSLRLEPTDTQYF. V is TRBV7-3 and J is TRBJ2-3, with D unclear. The germline CDR1 and CDR2 sequences are SGHTA and FQGTGA. With 5 bases removed from V and 3 bases from J, the gap between germline ends came to 15 bases. CDR3 length: 15 residues.

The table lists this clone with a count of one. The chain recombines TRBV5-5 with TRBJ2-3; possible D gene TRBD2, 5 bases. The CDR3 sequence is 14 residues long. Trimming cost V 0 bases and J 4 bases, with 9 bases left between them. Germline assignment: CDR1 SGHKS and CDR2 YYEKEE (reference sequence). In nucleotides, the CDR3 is TGTGCCAGCAGCTTGGGAGGGATTCCAGATACGCAGTATTTT. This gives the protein CASSLGGIPDTQYF.

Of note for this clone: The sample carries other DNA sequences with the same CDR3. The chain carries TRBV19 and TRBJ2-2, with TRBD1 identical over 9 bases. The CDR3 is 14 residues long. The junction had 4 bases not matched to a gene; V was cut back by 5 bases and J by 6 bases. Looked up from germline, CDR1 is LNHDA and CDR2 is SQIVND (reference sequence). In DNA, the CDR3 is TGTGCCAGTAGTCGGGACAGGGCGGCCGGGGAGCTGTTTTTT. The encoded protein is CASSRDRAAGELFF.

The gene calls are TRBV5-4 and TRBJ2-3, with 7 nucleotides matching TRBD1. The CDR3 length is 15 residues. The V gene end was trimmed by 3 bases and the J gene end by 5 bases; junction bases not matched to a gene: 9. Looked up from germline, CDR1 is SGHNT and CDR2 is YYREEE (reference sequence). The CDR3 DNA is TGTGCCAGCAGCTCTAGCCGACAGGGAGTAGATACGCAGTATTTT. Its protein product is CASSSSRQGVDTQYF. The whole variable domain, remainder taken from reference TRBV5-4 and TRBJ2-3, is ETGVTQSPTHLIKTRGQQVTLRCSSQSGHNTVSWYQQALGQGPQFIFQYYREEENGRGNFPPRFSGLQFPNYSSELNVNALELDDSALYLCASSSSRQGVDTQYFGPGTRLTVL.

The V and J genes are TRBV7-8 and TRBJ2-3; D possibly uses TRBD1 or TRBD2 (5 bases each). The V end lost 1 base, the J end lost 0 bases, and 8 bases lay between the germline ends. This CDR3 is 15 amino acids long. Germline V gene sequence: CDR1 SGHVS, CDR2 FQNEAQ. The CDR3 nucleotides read TGTGCCAGCAGCTTAGTAGGGACCAGCACAGATACGCAGTATTTT. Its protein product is CASSLVGTSTDTQYF.

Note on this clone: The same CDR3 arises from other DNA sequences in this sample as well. The CDR3 DNA follows: TGTGCCAGCAGTTTTTTGGGACAGGGCTACGAGCAGTACTTC. This gives the protein CASSFLGQGYEQYF. This chain uses TRBV27 with TRBJ2-7; 9 bases are shared with TRBD1. CDR3 length: 14 amino acids. Germline V CDR1 and CDR2: MNHEY, SMNVEV (reference sequence). Unmatched junction bases numbered 3, after V lost 3 bases and J lost 3 bases.

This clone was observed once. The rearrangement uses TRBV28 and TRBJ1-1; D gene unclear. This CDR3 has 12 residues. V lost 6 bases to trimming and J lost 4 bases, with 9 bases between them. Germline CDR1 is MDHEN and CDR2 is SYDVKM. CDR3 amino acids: CASSPRSTEAFF. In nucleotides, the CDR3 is TGTGCCAGCAGCCCTCGGAGCACTGAAGCTTTCTTT.

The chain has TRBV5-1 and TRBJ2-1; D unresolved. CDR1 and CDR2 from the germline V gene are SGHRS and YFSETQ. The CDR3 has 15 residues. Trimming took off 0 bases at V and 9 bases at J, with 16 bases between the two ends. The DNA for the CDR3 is TGCGCCAGCAGCTTGGAATCTTTGGTATTCGGTGAGCAGTTCTTC. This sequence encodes CASSLESLVFGEQFF.

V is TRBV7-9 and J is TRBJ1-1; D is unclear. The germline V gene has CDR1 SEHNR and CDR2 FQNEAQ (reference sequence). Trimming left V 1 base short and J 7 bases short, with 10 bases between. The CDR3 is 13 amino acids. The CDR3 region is CASSLVGRDEAFF. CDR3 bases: TGTGCCAGCAGCTTAGTTGGCCGGGATGAAGCTTTCTTT.

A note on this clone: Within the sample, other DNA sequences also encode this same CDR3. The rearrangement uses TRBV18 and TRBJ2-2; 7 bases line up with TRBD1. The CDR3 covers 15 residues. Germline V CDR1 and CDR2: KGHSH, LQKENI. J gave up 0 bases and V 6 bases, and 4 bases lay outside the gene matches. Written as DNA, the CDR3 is TGTGCCAGCTCCCTCGACAGGGCGAACACCGGGGAGCTGTTTTTT. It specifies CASSLDRANTGELFF.

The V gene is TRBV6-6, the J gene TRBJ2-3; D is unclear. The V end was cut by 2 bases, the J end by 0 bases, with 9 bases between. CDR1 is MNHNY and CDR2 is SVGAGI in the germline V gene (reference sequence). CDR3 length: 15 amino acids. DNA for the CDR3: TGTGCCAGCAGTTACCCCGGTACTAGCACAGATACGCAGTATTTT. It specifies CASSYPGTSTDTQYF.

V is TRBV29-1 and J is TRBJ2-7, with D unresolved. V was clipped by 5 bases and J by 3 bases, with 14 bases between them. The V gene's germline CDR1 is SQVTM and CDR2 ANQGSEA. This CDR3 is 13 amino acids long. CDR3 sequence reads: CSVSHHTYYEQYF. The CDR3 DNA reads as TGCAGCGTTTCCCACCATACCTACTACGAGCAGTACTTC.

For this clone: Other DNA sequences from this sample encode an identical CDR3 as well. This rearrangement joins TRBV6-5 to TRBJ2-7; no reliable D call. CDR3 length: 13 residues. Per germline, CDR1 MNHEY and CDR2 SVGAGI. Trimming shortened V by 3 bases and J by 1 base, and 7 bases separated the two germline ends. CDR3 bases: TGTGCCAGCAGTTATTTGGGTTCCTACGAGCAGTACTTC. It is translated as CASSYLGSYEQYF.

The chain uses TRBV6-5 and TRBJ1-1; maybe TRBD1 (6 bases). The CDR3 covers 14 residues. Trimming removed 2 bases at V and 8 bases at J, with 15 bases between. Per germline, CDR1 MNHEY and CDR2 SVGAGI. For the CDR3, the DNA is TGTGCCAGCAGTTACCTCGGGAGGGGGAAGGAAGCTTTCTTT. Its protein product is CASSYLGRGKEAFF.

The DNA for the CDR3 is TGTGCCAGTAAAGCAGAGGGAGTCAAAAACATTCAGTACTTC. Translated: CASKAEGVKNIQYF. This rearrangement joins TRBV27 to TRBJ2-4, with a possible D match to TRBD2 (5 bases). The CDR3 runs 14 residues. Per the germline V gene, CDR1 is MNHEY and CDR2 is SMNVEV (reference sequence). V gave up 9 bases and J gave up 3 bases, with 15 bases separating them.

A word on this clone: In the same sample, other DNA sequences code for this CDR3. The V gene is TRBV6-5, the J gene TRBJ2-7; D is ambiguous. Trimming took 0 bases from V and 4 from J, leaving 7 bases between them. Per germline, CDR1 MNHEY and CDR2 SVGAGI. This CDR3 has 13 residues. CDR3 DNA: TGTGCCAGCAGTTACTCCCGATCTTACGAGCAGTACTTC. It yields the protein CASSYSRSYEQYF.

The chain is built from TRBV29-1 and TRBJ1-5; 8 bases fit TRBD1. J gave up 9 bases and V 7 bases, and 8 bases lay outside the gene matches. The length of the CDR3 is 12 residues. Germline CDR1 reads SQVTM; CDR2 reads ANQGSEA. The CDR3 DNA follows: TGCAGCGCCGGGACAGGACAAGGGCCCCAGCATTTT. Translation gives CSAGTGQGPQHF.

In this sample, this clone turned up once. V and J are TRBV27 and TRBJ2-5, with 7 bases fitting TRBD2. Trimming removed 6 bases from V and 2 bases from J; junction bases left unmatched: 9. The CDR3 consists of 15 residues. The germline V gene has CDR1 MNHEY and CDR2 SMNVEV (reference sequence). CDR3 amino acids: CASSPGLDLQETQYF. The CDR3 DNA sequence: TGTGCCAGCAGCCCCGGACTAGACTTACAAGAGACCCAGTACTTC.

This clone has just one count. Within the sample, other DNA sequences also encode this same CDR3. In DNA, the CDR3 is TGTGCCAGCAGCGAGACAGGGCGGAACACTGAAGCTTTCTTT. The encoded protein is CASSETGRNTEAFF. The V gene is TRBV9, the J gene TRBJ1-1; 7 bases fit TRBD1. From germline, CDR1 is SGDLS and CDR2 YYNGEE. CDR3 length: 14 residues. The V segment lost 3 bases and the J segment 1 base; nucleotides outside the gene matches: 3.

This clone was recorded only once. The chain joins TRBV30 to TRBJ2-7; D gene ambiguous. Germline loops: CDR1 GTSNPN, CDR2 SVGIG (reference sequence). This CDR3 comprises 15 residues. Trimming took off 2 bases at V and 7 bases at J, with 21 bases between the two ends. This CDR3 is CAWSPLGSVSIEQYF. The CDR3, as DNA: TGTGCCTGGAGTCCTCTTGGCAGCGTATCAATTGAGCAGTACTTC.

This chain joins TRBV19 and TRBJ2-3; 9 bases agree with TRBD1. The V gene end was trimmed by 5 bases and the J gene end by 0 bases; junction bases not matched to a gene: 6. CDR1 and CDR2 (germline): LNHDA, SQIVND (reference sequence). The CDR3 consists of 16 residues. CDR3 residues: CASSQHRGLSTDTQYF. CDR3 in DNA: TGTGCCAGTAGTCAACACAGGGGGCTGAGCACAGATACGCAGTATTTT.

CDR3 sequence: CASSLAVGGGNIQYF. The CDR3 nucleotides are TGCGCCAGCAGCTTGGCCGTTGGAGGGGGAAACATTCAGTACTTC. The chain recombines TRBV5-1 with TRBJ2-4; D may correspond to TRBD1 or TRBD2 (6 bases each). This CDR3 is built from 15 residues. The germline gives CDR1 SGHRS, CDR2 YFSETQ. The germline V and J ends were trimmed by 0 bases and 6 bases, with 13 bases remaining between them.

CDR3 coding DNA: TGTGCCAGCAGCTTAAGGTGGTGGCGGGAGTCAGAGCAAGAGACCCAGTACTTC. As protein: CASSLRWWRESEQETQYF. The genes are TRBV11-2 and TRBJ2-5; TRBD2 aligns across 7 bases. The CDR3 runs to 18 residues. V shed 2 bases and J 2 bases; nucleotides not matched to a gene: 14. CDR1 SGHAT and CDR2 FQNNGV come from the germline V gene. Full variable domain (remainder filled in from reference TRBV11-2 and TRBJ2-5): EAGVAQSPRYKIIEKRQSVAFWCNPISGHATLYWYQQILGQGPKLLIQFQNNGVVDDSQLPKDRFSAERLKGVDSTLKIQPAKLEDSAVYLCASSLRWWRESEQETQYFGPGTRLLVL.

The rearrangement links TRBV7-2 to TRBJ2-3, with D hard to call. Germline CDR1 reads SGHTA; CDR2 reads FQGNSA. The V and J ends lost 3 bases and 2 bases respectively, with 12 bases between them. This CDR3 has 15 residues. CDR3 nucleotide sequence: TGTGCCAGCAGCTTTTTATCTGGATTCACAGATACGCAGTATTTT. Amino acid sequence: CASSFLSGFTDTQYF.

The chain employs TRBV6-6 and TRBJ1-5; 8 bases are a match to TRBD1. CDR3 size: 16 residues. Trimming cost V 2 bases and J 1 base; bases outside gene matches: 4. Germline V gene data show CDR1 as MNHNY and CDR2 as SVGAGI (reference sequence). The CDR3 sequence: CASSYPRQGSNQPQHF. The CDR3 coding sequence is TGTGCCAGCAGTTACCCAAGACAGGGGAGCAATCAGCCCCAGCATTTT.